This TCR beta chain was retrieved from a study of T cell responses to AZD1222 COVID-19 vaccine. Study-wide context: The study pooled second doses at about 4 or about 12 weeks.

The data were produced by immunoSEQ multiplex PCR, yet TCRdb's version contains in-frame clones alone and is incomplete. Here the sample spans 70,000 to 90,000 clones, more than 70% being singletons. V was trimmed by 5 bases and J by 2 bases, leaving 18 bases between them. This CDR3 region has 16 residues. Germline V lookup: CDR1 MNHNY, CDR2 SVGAGI (reference sequence). To note about this clone: Its target is not known.

Study-wide results and caveats: There were mostly white British donors and more females than males, and clonal diversity was possibly underestimated.

V is TRBV6-6 and J is TRBJ1-2, with TRBD1 as a possible D gene (5 bases). The source material was peripheral blood, sampled on day 0 of AZD1222 vaccination. The TCR was taken from an adult in good health. The CDR3 DNA reads as TGTGCCAGCAGTCCACCGCCGGGGGGAAGAAACTATGGCTACACCTTC. It specifies CASSPPPGGRNYGYTF.